The 8 T cell receptor beta chains given below trace back to one sample, sequenced in a study of T cell changes during pregnancy in multiple sclerosis. Sequencing used immunoSEQ multiplex PCR; TCRdb keeps in-frame clones, though not all of them. The sample consists of about 13,000 clones, around nine tenths of them appearing once. Source: CD8+ T cells from peripheral blood mononuclear cells, taken in the first trimester of pregnancy. These receptors came from a female donor with multiple sclerosis, enrolled in a pregnancy study.

This chain connects TRBV15 to TRBJ2-5, with 8 bases that match TRBD1. This CDR3 has 18 amino acids. Germline CDR1 LNHNV, CDR2 YYDKDF (reference sequence). V shed 2 bases and J 3 bases; nucleotides not matched to a gene: 14. CDR3 sequence: CATSRKLFRGREEETQYF. In DNA form, the CDR3 reads TGTGCCACCAGCAGAAAGTTGTTCAGGGGGCGAGAAGAAGAGACCCAGTACTTC.

V gene TRBV6-1 combines with J gene TRBJ2-7; D perhaps matches TRBD1 (6 bases). The ends were cut back, 11 bases at V and 5 bases at J, with 13 bases in the middle. The germline V gene encodes CDR1 MNHNS and CDR2 SASEGT. CDR3 length equals 11 residues. CDR3 sequence reads: CAGIQGNEQYF. CDR3 nucleotides: TGTGCCGGCATTCAGGGGAACGAGCAGTACTTC.

The genes are TRBV30 and TRBJ1-4; the D is unclear. Trimming took off 0 bases at V and 4 bases at J, with 15 bases between the two ends. CDR1 and CDR2 from the germline V gene are GTSNPN and SVGIG (reference sequence). This CDR3 spans 16 amino acids. The CDR3 sequence is CAWSVKLGRGNEKLFF. The DNA of the CDR3 is TGTGCCTGGAGTGTAAAGCTTGGTCGGGGTAATGAAAAACTGTTTTTT.

The rearrangement links TRBV6-5 to TRBJ2-1; 7 nucleotides agree with TRBD2. The CDR3 contains 15 residues. V lost 0 bases to trimming and J lost 6 bases; unmatched junction nucleotides: 5. From germline, CDR1 is MNHEY and CDR2 SVGAGI. The DNA for the CDR3 is TGTGCCAGCAGTTACTCGGCGGGGGAGGGCAATGAGCAGTTCTTC. Protein sequence: CASSYSAGEGNEQFF.

The genes are TRBV14 and TRBJ1-4, with TRBD1 as a possible D gene (6 bases). V gave up 4 bases and J gave up 0 bases, with 12 bases separating them. The germline V gene has CDR1 SGHDN and CDR2 FVKESK. The length of the CDR3 is 16 residues. Written as DNA, the CDR3 is TGTGCCAGCAGCCTGGGACAAAATGCAACTAATGAAAAACTGTTTTTT. Amino acid sequence: CASSLGQNATNEKLFF.

The rearrangement uses TRBV5-1 and TRBJ2-7; D gene unclear. Germline CDR1 reads SGHRS; CDR2 reads YFSETQ. The V end lost 1 base, the J end lost 3 bases, and 17 bases lay between the germline ends. This CDR3 is 16 amino acids long. The CDR3 DNA reads as TGCGCCAGCAGCTTGCAAGCCTATGGCGGTAACTACGAGCAGTACTTC. As protein: CASSLQAYGGNYEQYF. Variable domain in full (rest from reference TRBV5-1 and TRBJ2-7): KAGVTQTPRYLIKTRGQQVTLSCSPISGHRSVSWYQQTPGQGLQFLFEYFSETQRNKGNFPGRFSGRQFSNSRSEMNVSTLELGDSALYLCASSLQAYGGNYEQYFGPGTRLTVT.

J is TRBJ2-3 and V is TRBV27; a weak D match, TRBD2 (6 bases). Between the trimmed V and J ends, which lost 3 bases and 5 bases, there was a span of 15 bases. The CDR3 is made up of 15 amino acids. Germline V gene lookup returns CDR1 MNHEY and CDR2 SMNVEV (reference sequence). CDR3 loop: CASSFGLNLGDTQYF. The CDR3 DNA reads as TGTGCCAGCAGTTTCGGACTAAACCTTGGAGATACGCAGTATTTT.

The chain links TRBV10-3 to TRBJ1-2; 7 bases line up with TRBD1. The germline gives CDR1 ENHRY, CDR2 SYGVKD. The CDR3 length is 17 residues. V gave up 0 bases and J gave up 1 base; unmatched junction bases: 8. CDR3 protein: CAISESPGQSLNYGYTF. CDR3 in DNA: TGTGCCATCAGTGAGTCACCGGGACAGTCGCTTAACTATGGCTACACCTTC.